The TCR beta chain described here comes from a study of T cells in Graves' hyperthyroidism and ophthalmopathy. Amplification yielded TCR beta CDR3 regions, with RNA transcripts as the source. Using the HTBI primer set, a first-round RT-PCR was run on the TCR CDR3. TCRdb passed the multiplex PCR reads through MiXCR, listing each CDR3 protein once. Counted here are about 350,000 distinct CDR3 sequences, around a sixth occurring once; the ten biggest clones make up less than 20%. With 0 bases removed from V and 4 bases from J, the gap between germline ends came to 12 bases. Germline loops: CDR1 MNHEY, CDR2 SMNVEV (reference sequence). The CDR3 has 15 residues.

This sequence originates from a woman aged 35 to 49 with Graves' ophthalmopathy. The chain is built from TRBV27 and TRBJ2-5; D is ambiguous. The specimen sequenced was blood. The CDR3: CASSLSLARRETQYF. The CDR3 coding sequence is TGTGCCAGCAGTTTATCGTTGGCTAGGCGAGAGACCCAGTACTTC.